Listed below are T cell receptor beta chains from one sample, sequenced in a study of shared clonotypes between healthy human individuals. Profiling relied on immunoSEQ multiplex PCR, and the TCRdb table lists in-frame clones only, not all of them. This sample has millions of clones, with around 94% found just once. Sample: naive CD4+ T cells sorted from blood. These receptors were taken from a man younger than 35 in good health. CDR3s include the opening cysteine and the closing phenylalanine or tryptophan. The D gene is left open where the match is weak. Only part of the rows carry a size: once, few, many, or a class if the clone is expanded.

>-|TRBJ2-4|TRBV5-8|16|-
CASSPPRGTSKNIQYF
TGTGCCAGCAGCCCCCCCCGCGGGACATCCAAAAACATTCAGTACTTC
>-|TRBJ2-1|TRBV6-5|15|-
CASSSLAPAYNEQFF
TGTGCCAGCAGTTCGCTAGCGCCTGCCTACAATGAGCAGTTCTTC
>TRBD2|TRBJ2-3|TRBV5-4|16|-
CASSPGTSIYTDTQYF
TGTGCCAGCAGCCCGGGGACTAGCATTTACACAGATACGCAGTATTTT
>-|TRBJ2-7|TRBV27|15|-
CASSNPGHPPYEQYF
TGTGCCAGCAGTAACCCGGGACATCCCCCCTACGAGCAGTACTTC
>-|TRBJ2-5|TRBV10-3|16|-
CAISQFWDGKEETQYF
TGTGCCATCAGTCAGTTCTGGGACGGCAAAGAAGAGACCCAGTACTTC
>TRBD1|TRBJ1-2|TRBV14|14|-
CASSRDLTGAGYTF
TGTGCCAGCAGCCGGGACTTGACAGGGGCCGGCTACACCTTC
>TRBD1|TRBJ2-1|TRBV14|17|-
CASSPVKGQGASNEQFF
TGTGCCAGCAGCCCCGTAAAGGGACAGGGGGCAAGCAATGAGCAGTTCTTC
>-|TRBJ1-5|TRBV21-1|9|-
CASQSKQHF
TGTGCCAGCCAATCTAAACAGCATTTT
>TRBD2|TRBJ2-3|TRBV19|17|-
CASSASTSGGARDTQYF
TGTGCCAGTAGTGCATCGACTAGCGGGGGGGCAAGAGATACGCAGTATTTT
>TRBD1|TRBJ2-5|TRBV7-2|16|-
CASSLEGGAVQETQYF
TGTGCCAGCAGCTTAGAAGGGGGCGCGGTTCAAGAGACCCAGTACTTC
>-|TRBJ2-5|TRBV7-9|14|-
CASSSTTGTETQYF
TGTGCCAGCAGCTCCACAACAGGGACAGAGACCCAGTACTTC
>TRBD1|TRBJ2-2|TRBV7-9|16|-
CASSLRGPTNTGELFF
TGTGCCAGCAGCTTAAGGGGGCCTACGAACACCGGGGAGCTGTTTTTT
>-|TRBJ2-2|TRBV7-2|16|-
CASSKNGAGRIGELFF
TGTGCCAGCAGCAAAAACGGCGCAGGGAGGATCGGGGAGCTGTTTTTT
>TRBD1|TRBJ1-2|TRBV28|13|-
CASSLRTGGGYTF
TGTGCCAGCAGTTTGCGGACAGGGGGTGGCTACACCTTC
>TRBD2|TRBJ2-1|TRBV5-1|15|-
CASSHSSGTYNEQFF
TGCGCCAGCAGCCATTCTAGCGGGACCTACAATGAGCAGTTCTTC
>TRBD2|TRBJ2-1|TRBV10-3|16|-
CATGLAELGVTNEQFF
TGTGCCACTGGACTAGCGGAGCTAGGGGTGACCAATGAGCAGTTCTTC
>-|TRBJ2-2|TRBV5-6|15|-
CASSGGRRNTGELFF
TGTGCCAGCAGCGGGGGCCGGAGAAACACCGGGGAGCTGTTTTTT
>-|TRBJ1-1|TRBV6-5|14|-
CASSSGDKNTEAFF
TGTGCCAGCAGTTCCGGGGACAAGAACACTGAAGCTTTCTTT
>-|TRBJ1-1|TRBV28|15|-
CASSLTPRDDTEAFF
TGTGCCAGCAGTTTAACCCCCAGGGATGACACTGAAGCTTTCTTT
>-|TRBJ1-6|TRBV6-1|12|-
CASSEVGSGLHF
TGTGCCAGCAGTGAAGTTGGTTCGGGCCTCCACTTT
>-|TRBJ2-2|TRBV9|13|-
CASSAWTVGELFF
TGTGCCAGCAGCGCATGGACAGTCGGGGAGCTGTTTTTT
>-|TRBJ2-4|TRBV5-4|13|-
CASSMGLENIQYF
TGTGCCAGCAGCATGGGACTTGAAAACATTCAGTACTTC
>-|TRBJ2-7|TRBV29-1|13|-
CSVGKGSTYEQYF
TGCAGCGTTGGAAAGGGGAGTACCTACGAGCAGTACTTC
>-|TRBJ2-5|TRBV7-2|14|-
CASSLVDRQETQYF
TGTGCCAGCAGCTTAGTAGACAGGCAGGAGACCCAGTACTTC
>-|TRBJ2-2|TRBV7-2|15|-
CASSSRDFNTGELFF
TGTGCCAGCAGCTCCCGGGACTTCAACACCGGGGAGCTGTTTTTT
>TRBD2|TRBJ2-3|TRBV2|15|-
CASSLPGLGSDTQYF
TGTGCCAGCAGTTTACCGGGACTAGGGTCGGATACGCAGTATTTT
>TRBD2|TRBJ2-5|TRBV2|16|-
CASSESGGAIQETQYF
TGTGCCAGCAGTGAAAGCGGGGGGGCTATCCAAGAGACCCAGTACTTC
>TRBD1|TRBJ2-7|TRBV5-1|15|-
CASSLSGQLSYEQYF
TGCGCCAGCAGCCTATCGGGACAGCTCTCCTACGAGCAGTACTTC
>-|TRBJ2-7|TRBV5-4|15|-
CASSSLGDGTYEQYF
TGTGCCAGCAGCTCCCTGGGAGACGGTACCTACGAGCAGTACTTC
>-|TRBJ2-5|TRBV20-1|11|-
CSARVGETQYF
TGCAGTGCTAGGGTTGGGGAGACCCAGTACTTC
>TRBD1|TRBJ1-2|TRBV18|14|few
CASATGTGSYGYTF
TGTGCCAGCGCTACCGGGACAGGGAGCTATGGCTACACCTTC
>-|TRBJ2-7|TRBV6-1|11|-
CATVNSYEQYF
TGTGCCACCGTAAATTCCTACGAGCAGTACTTC
>-|TRBJ2-7|TRBV11-2|13|-
CASTLGVSYEQYF
TGTGCCAGCACCTTGGGGGTATCCTACGAGCAGTACTTC
>TRBD2|TRBJ2-5|TRBV6-1|15|-
CASSDGGWYQETQYF
TGTGCCAGCAGTGACGGGGGGTGGTACCAAGAGACCCAGTACTTC
>TRBD2|TRBJ2-2|TRBV28|13|-
CASRTGLAGELFF
TGTGCCAGCAGAACAGGACTAGCCGGGGAGCTGTTTTTT